One sample yielded the 21 T cell receptor beta chains listed below, sequenced in a study of read filtering for tumor transcriptome and immune sequencing. From roughly 390 ng of RNA, a library with molecular barcoded alpha/delta and beta/gamma adaptors was made. TCRdb fed the reads into MiXCR, producing one record per CDR3 protein. This sample has 50,000 or so distinct CDR3 sequences, with around 20% found just once. Input material: a population of CD138-negative cells sorted from bone marrow. Receptors were obtained from a donor at least 40 years old with multiple myeloma.

This clonotype was seen many times. The chain employs TRBV7-3 and TRBJ1-5; D is undetermined. This CDR3 is 14 amino acids long. Germline V CDR1 and CDR2: SGHTA, FQGTGA. V lost 4 bases and J lost 0, with 7 bases in between. The CDR3 DNA sequence: TGTGCCAGCAGCTCCCCTTATAGCAATCAGCCCCAGCATTTT. Protein sequence: CASSSPYSNQPQHF.

This clonotype came up a few times. A read error may be the cause here, since a much bigger clone is one base away. V and J are TRBV29-1 and TRBJ2-5; D remains ambiguous. V was pared by 4 bases and J by 9 bases, with 12 bases between. CDR1 and CDR2 from the germline V gene are SQVTM and ANQGSEA. The length of the CDR3 is 11 residues. The CDR3 region has the DNA TGCAGCGTTGTCGACGCTGGGGCCCAGTACTTC. This codes for CSVVDAGAQYF.

Many counts were recorded for this clonotype. V and J are TRBV7-3 and TRBJ1-1; D possibly corresponds to TRBD1 (5 bases). The CDR3 totals 12 residues. CDR1 SGHTA and CDR2 FQGTGA come from the germline V gene. Trimming removed 6 bases from V and 7 bases from J, with 12 bases in between. CDR3 DNA: TGTGCCAGCAGTTCCACAGGCAATGAAGCTTTCTTT. Protein sequence: CASSSTGNEAFF.

This clonotype was counted many times. CDR3: CASSRDSYYEQYF. The CDR3 nucleotides are TGCGCCAGCAGCAGGGACTCGTACTACGAGCAGTACTTC. The chain has TRBV5-1 and TRBJ2-7; TRBD2 might be the D (6 bases). The germline V gene encodes CDR1 SGHRS and CDR2 YFSETQ. This CDR3 spans 13 amino acids. Trimming removed 4 bases at V and 3 bases at J, with 11 bases between. Based on the CDR3 plus reference TRBV5-1 and TRBJ2-7, the full variable domain is KAGVTQTPRYLIKTRGQQVTLSCSPISGHRSVSWYQQTPGQGLQFLFEYFSETQRNKGNFPGRFSGRQFSNSRSEMNVSTLELGDSALYLCASSRDSYYEQYFGPGTRLTVT.

In its sample, this clonotype was seen many times. The rearrangement joins TRBV6-2 or TRBV6-3 to TRBJ2-1, with 9 bases fitting TRBD1. After removal of 7 bases from V and 7 bases from J, the junction contained 11 bases not matched to a gene. CDR3 length equals 15 residues. Germline V gives CDR1 MNHEY, CDR2 SVGEGT. The CDR3 loop is CASTLEGTGSNEQFF. The CDR3 DNA reads TGTGCCAGCACCTTAGAGGGGACAGGGTCGAATGAGCAGTTCTTC.

This chain joins TRBV4-2 and TRBJ1-4; D gene ambiguous. V lost 7 bases and J lost 3, with 12 bases in between. Germline V gene sequence: CDR1 LGHNA, CDR2 YNFKEQ. The CDR3 sequence is 14 residues long. The DNA of the CDR3 is TGTGCCAGCAAACCAGGACCTTCTAATGAAAAACTGTTTTTT. It is translated as CASKPGPSNEKLFF.

This chain joins TRBV20-1 and TRBJ2-7; 7 bases line up with TRBD2. The CDR3 contains 15 residues. Trimming cost V 6 bases and J 5 bases; bases outside gene matches: 16. Germline-derived CDR1 and CDR2 are DFQATT and SNEGSKA (reference sequence). Here the CDR3 DNA reads TGCAGTGCCCCCATGGCCAGCGGGGTCCCCCACGAGCAGTACTTC. Amino acids: CSAPMASGVPHEQYF.

On this clonotype itself: A much larger clone is a single base away; this may be a read error. DNA of the CDR3: TGCGCCAGCAGCCATCCCGGACAGAGTTGGTTCGAAGCTTTCTTT. Translating gives CASSHPGQSWFEAFF. The chain carries TRBV4-1 and TRBJ1-1; D might be TRBD1 (6 bases). Germline values: CDR1 MGHRA, CDR2 YSYEKL. Trimming removed 3 bases at V and 8 bases at J, with 19 bases between. The CDR3 runs to 15 residues.

This clonotype showed up many times. The V call is TRBV5-1, the J call TRBJ2-3; no clear D. Germline lookup yields CDR1 SGHRS and CDR2 YFSETQ. Trimming cost V 9 bases and J 2 bases, with 10 bases left between them. The CDR3 spans 12 residues. For the CDR3, the DNA is TGCGCCACCAGGAGCTCCACAGATACGCAGTATTTT. Translating it yields CATRSSTDTQYF.

This clonotype occurred a few times. The J gene is TRBJ1-2, the V gene TRBV7-9; the D gene is possibly TRBD1 (5 bases). V lost 5 bases and J lost 7, with 14 bases in between. The germline V gene encodes CDR1 SEHNR and CDR2 FQNEAQ (reference sequence). This CDR3 has 13 residues. This CDR3 is CASSPRQGVGYTF. CDR3 in DNA: TGTGCCAGCAGCCCACGGCAGGGAGTTGGCTACACCTTC.

This clonotype occurred many times. The chain combines TRBV2 with TRBJ2-6; perhaps TRBD1 as D (5 bases). CDR3 length: 16 amino acids. With 4 bases removed from V and 1 base from J, the gap between germline ends came to 11 bases. In germline, CDR1 is SNHLY, CDR2 FYNNEI. The DNA for the CDR3 is TGTGCCAGCAGTGGAGACAGCCTATCTGGGGCCAACGTCCTGACTTTC. It codes for CASSGDSLSGANVLTF.

Regarding this clonotype: This may be a read error: a much more frequent sequence differs by one nucleotide. The V gene is TRBV29-1, the J gene TRBJ2-7, with TRBD1 matching 12 bases. CDR3 length: 17 amino acids. Germline V gives CDR1 SQVTM, CDR2 ANQGSEA. This CDR3 is CGVEVTPGQGAAYEQYF. The CDR3 DNA sequence: TGCGGCGTTGAAGTGACCCCGGGACAGGGGGCCGCCTACGAGCAGTACTTC.

This clonotype was seen repeatedly, ten times or more. The genes are TRBV12-3 or TRBV12-4 and TRBJ1-1; TRBD1 agrees at 7 bases. V dropped 4 bases and J dropped 6; count of bases not matched to a gene: 11. The CDR3 extends over 15 amino acids. CDR3 bases: TGTGCCAGCAGTTCAAACAGGGGTGGAACCCCTGAAGCTTTCTTT. Translation: CASSSNRGGTPEAFF.

This clonotype has ten or more counts. The chain employs TRBV2 and TRBJ2-3; D is possibly TRBD2 (6 bases). Germline CDR1 reads SNHLY; CDR2 reads FYNNEI. Trimming left V 7 bases short and J 4 bases short, with 12 bases between. The CDR3 is 13 amino acids. Here the CDR3 reads CASMPGVADTQYF. In DNA, the CDR3 is TGTGCCAGCATGCCGGGAGTGGCAGATACGCAGTATTTT. The full variable domain, its missing parts supplied by reference TRBV2 and TRBJ2-3, is EPEVTQTPSHQVTQMGQEVILRCVPISNHLYFYWYRQILGQKVEFLVSFYNNEISEKSEIFDDQFSVERPDGSNFTLKIRSTKLEDSAMYFCASMPGVADTQYFGPGTRLTVL.

This clonotype was observed many times. This chain links TRBV15 with TRBJ2-1; D perhaps matches TRBD2 (7 bases). Germline loops: CDR1 LNHNV, CDR2 YYDKDF (reference sequence). This CDR3 contains 15 residues. Trimming removed 6 bases at V and 6 bases at J, with 18 bases between. The CDR3 here is CATSKSGEGRNEQFF. Here the CDR3 DNA reads TGTGCCACCAGTAAATCAGGGGAGGGCCGCAATGAGCAGTTCTTC. The variable domain in full, completed from reference TRBV15 and TRBJ2-1, reads DAMVIQNPRYQVTQFGKPVTLSCSQTLNHNVMYWYQQKSSQAPKLLFHYYDKDFNNEADTPDNFQSRRPNTSFCFLDIRSPGLGDTAMYLCATSKSGEGRNEQFFGPGTRLTVL.

This clonotype was counted at least ten times. This chain uses TRBV29-1 with TRBJ2-7; TRBD1 aligns across 7 bases. The CDR3 has 12 amino acids. The trim removed 5 bases at V and 6 bases at J, leaving 7 bases unmatched. The germline CDR1 and CDR2 sequences are SQVTM and ANQGSEA. CDR3 nucleotide sequence: TGCAGCGTTAGGAACAGGGGCCTCGAGCAGTACTTC. It codes for CSVRNRGLEQYF.

The chain couples TRBV10-3 to TRBJ2-7, with D hard to call. Germline CDR1 ENHRY, CDR2 SYGVKD. This CDR3 has 12 residues. V lost 7 bases and J lost 3, with 10 bases in between. The CDR3 here is CAITGSFYEQYF. CDR3 nucleotide sequence: TGTGCCATCACCGGGTCCTTCTACGAGCAGTACTTC.

This clonotype was seen repeatedly, ten times or more. This chain uses TRBV12-3 or TRBV12-4 with TRBJ2-5; D is unclear. Trimming pared 5 bases from V and 4 bases from J, leaving 5 bases between. The CDR3 runs 11 residues. CDR3 region: CASSPRETQYF. The CDR3 region has the DNA TGTGCCAGCAGTCCCAGAGAGACCCAGTACTTC.

This clonotype came up many times. This chain connects TRBV24-1 to TRBJ2-2; 8 positions agree with TRBD1. The CDR3 has 15 residues. Germline values: CDR1 KGHDR, CDR2 SFDVKD. V dropped 6 bases and J dropped 0; count of bases not matched to a gene: 2. The CDR3 bases are TGTGCCACCAGTCGACAGGGGTCGAACACCGGGGAGCTGTTTTTT. Translated: CATSRQGSNTGELFF.

Of note for this clonotype: Since a much larger clone is just one base distant, this may be a read error. The chain couples TRBV12-3 or TRBV12-4 to TRBJ2-7; 8 nucleotides line up with TRBD2. This CDR3 comprises 13 residues. V lost 6 bases, J lost 3 bases, and 4 bases stayed unmatched. The CDR3 is CASRSLAGYEQYF. The CDR3 region has the DNA TGTGCCAGCAGGAGCCTAGCGGGCTACGAGCAGTACTTC.

This clonotype was counted at least ten times. CDR3 bases: TGCAGAGTAGGACAGACTGAAGCTTTCTTT. Translated, it gives CRVGQTEAFF. This chain uses TRBV20-1 with TRBJ1-1, with D possibly TRBD1 on 6 matching bases. CDR1 is DFQATT and CDR2 is SNEGSKA in the germline V gene (reference sequence). CDR3 size: 10 residues.